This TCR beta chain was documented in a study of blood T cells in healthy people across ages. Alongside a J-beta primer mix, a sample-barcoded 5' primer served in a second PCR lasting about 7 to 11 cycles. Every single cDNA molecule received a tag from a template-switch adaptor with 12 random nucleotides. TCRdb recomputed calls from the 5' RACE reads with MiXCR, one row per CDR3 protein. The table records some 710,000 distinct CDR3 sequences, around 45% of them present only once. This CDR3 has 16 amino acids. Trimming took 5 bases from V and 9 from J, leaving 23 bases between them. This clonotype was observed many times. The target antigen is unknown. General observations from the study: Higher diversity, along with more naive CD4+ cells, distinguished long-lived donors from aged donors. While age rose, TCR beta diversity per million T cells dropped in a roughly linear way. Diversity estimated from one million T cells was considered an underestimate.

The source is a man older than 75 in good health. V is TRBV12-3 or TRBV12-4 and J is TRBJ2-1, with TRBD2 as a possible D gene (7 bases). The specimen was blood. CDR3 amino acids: CASSPPGAGARSEQFF. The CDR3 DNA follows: TGTGCCAGCAGTCCCCCAGGGGCGGGGGCCAGGAGTGAGCAGTTCTTC.